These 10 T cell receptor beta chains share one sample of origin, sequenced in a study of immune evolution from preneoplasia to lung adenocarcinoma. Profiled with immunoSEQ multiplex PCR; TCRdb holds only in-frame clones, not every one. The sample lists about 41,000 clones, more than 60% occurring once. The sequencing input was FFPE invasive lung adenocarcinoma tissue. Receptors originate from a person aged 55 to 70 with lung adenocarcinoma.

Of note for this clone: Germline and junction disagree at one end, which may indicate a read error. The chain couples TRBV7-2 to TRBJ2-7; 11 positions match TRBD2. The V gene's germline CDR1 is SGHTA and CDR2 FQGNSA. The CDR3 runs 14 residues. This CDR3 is CVSSSSSGRYEQYF. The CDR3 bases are TGTGTCAGCAGCTCGTCTAGCGGGAGGTACGAGCAGTACTTC.

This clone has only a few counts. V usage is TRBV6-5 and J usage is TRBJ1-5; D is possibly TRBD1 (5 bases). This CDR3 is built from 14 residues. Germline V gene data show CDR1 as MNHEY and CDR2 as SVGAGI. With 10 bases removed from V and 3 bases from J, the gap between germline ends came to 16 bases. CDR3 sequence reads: CATENRQFNQPQHF. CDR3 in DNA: TGTGCCACCGAAAATCGACAGTTCAATCAGCCCCAGCATTTT.

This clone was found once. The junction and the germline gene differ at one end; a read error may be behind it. In nucleotides, the CDR3 is TGTGCTAGCAGCTTAAGGGGGGGCACAGATACGCAGTATTTT. Amino acid sequence: CASSLRGGTDTQYF. The chain recombines TRBV7-7 with TRBJ2-3, with D perhaps being TRBD1 or TRBD2 (6 bases each). Germline CDR1 and CDR2: SSHAT and FNYEAQ (reference sequence). The CDR3 extends over 14 amino acids. Complete variable domain (other parts from reference TRBV7-7 and TRBJ2-3): GAGVSQSPRYKVTKRGQDVTLRCDPISSHATLYWYQQALGQGPEFLTYFNYEAQPDKSGLPSDRFSAERPEGSISTLTIQRTEQRDSAMYRCASSLRGGTDTQYFGPGTRLTVL.

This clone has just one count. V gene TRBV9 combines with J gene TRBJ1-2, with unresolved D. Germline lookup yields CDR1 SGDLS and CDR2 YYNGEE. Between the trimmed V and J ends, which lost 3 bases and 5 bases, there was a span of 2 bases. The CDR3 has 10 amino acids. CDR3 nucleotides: TGTGCCAGCAGCGGGTATGGCTACACCTTC. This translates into CASSGYGYTF. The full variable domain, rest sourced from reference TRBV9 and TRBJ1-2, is DSGVTQTPKHLITATGQRVTLRCSPRSGDLSVYWYQQSLDQGLQFLIQYYNGEERAKGNILERFSAQQFPDLHSELNLSSLELGDSALYFCASSGYGYTFGSGTRLTVV.

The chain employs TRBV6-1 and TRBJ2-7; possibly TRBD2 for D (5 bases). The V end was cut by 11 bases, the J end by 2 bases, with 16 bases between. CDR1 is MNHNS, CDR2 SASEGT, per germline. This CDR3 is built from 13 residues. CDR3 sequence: CASRWERTYEQYF. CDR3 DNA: TGTGCCTCGCGGTGGGAGAGGACCTACGAGCAGTACTTC.

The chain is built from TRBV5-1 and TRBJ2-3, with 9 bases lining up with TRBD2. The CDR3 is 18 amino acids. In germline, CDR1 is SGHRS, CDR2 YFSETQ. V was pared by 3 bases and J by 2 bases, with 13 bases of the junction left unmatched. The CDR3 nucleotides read TGCGCCAGCAGCTGGGGGGGTAGCGGGAGCTTCGCCACAGATACGCAGTATTTT. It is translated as CASSWGGSGSFATDTQYF.

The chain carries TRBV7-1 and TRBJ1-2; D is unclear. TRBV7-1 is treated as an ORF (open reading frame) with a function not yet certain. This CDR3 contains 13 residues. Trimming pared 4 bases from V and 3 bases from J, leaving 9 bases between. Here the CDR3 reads CASSLDIYYGYTF. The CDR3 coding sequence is TGTGCCAGCAGCTTAGACATCTACTATGGCTACACCTTC.

In nucleotides, the CDR3 is TGTGCCAGCTCACCAGAATTAAGGGAGCTGGGGTATGGCTACACCTTC. As protein: CASSPELRELGYGYTF. This chain links TRBV18 with TRBJ1-2; D is unclear. V was shortened by 2 bases and J by 5 bases, with 18 bases between the two germline ends. This CDR3 spans 16 amino acids. Germline-derived CDR1 and CDR2 are KGHSH and LQKENI.

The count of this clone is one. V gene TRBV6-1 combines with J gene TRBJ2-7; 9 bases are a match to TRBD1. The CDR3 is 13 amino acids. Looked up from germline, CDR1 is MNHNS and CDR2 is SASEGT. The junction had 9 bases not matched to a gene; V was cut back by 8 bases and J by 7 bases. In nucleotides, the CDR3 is TGTGCCAGCTGGGGACAGGGTAAGCTTGAGCAGTACTTC. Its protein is CASWGQGKLEQYF.

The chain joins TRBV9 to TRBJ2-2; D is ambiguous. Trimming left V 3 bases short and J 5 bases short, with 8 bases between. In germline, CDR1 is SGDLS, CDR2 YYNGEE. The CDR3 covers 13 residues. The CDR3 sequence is CASSASFTGELFF. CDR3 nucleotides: TGTGCCAGCAGCGCAAGCTTTACCGGGGAGCTGTTTTTT.